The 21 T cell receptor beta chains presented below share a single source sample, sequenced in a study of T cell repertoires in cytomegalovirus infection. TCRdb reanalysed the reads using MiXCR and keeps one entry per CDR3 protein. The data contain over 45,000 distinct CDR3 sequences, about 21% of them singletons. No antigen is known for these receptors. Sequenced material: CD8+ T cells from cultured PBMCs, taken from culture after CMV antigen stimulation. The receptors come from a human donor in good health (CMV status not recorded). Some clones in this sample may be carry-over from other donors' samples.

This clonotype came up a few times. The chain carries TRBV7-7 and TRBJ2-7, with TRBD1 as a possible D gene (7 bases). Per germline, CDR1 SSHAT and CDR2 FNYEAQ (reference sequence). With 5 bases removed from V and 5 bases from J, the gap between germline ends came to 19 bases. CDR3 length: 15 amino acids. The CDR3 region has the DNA TGTGCCAGCAGCCCGACGACAGGGAGGTACGACGAGCAGTACTTC. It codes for CASSPTTGRYDEQYF.

The CDR3 bases are TGTGCCAGCAGTTCAACGGGACGAGAGCAGTTCTTC. It translates to CASSSTGREQFF. This chain joins TRBV11-2 and TRBJ2-1; D may correspond to TRBD1 or TRBD2 (5 bases each). The V end was cut by 6 bases, the J end by 10 bases, with 13 bases between. From germline, CDR1 is SGHAT and CDR2 FQNNGV. This CDR3 region has 12 residues.

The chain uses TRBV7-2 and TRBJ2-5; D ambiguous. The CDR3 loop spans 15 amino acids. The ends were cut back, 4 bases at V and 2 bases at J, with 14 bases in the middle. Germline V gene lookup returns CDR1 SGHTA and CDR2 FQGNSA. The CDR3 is CASSSRRSSQETQYF. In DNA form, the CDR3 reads TGTGCCAGCAGCTCGAGACGATCTTCTCAAGAGACCCAGTACTTC. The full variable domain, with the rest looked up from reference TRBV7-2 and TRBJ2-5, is GAGVSQSPSNKVTEKGKDVELRCDPISGHTALYWYRQSLGQGLEFLIYFQGNSAPDKSGLPSDRFSAERTGGSVSTLTIQRTQQEDSAVYLCASSSRRSSQETQYFGPGTRLLVL.

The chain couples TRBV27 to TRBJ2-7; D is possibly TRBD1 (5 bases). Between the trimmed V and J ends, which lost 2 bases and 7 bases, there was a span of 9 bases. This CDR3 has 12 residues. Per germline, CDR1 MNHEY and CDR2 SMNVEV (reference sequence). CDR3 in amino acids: CASSLGQGEQYF. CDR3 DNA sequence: TGTGCCAGCAGTTTAGGGCAGGGAGAGCAGTACTTC.

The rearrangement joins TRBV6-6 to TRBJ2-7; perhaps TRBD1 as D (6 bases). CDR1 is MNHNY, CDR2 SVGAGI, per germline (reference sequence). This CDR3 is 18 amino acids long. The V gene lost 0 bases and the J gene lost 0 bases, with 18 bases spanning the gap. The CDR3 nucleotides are TGTGCCAGCAGTTACTCTCCAACGGGACACCTGAGCTCCTACGAGCAGTACTTC. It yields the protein CASSYSPTGHLSSYEQYF.

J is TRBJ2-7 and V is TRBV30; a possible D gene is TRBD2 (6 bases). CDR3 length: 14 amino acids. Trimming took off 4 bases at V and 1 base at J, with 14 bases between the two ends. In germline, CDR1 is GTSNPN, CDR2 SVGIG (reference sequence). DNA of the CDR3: TGTGCCTGGACTCATCCCCGGGGGTCCTACGAGCAGTACTTC. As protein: CAWTHPRGSYEQYF.

The CDR3 bases are TGTGCCAGCAGCTCACTAGCGGCCGACGAGCAGTACTTC. It translates to CASSSLAADEQYF. The chain combines TRBV7-9 with TRBJ2-7, with TRBD2 identical over 8 bases. This CDR3 has 13 residues. Germline V gene lookup returns CDR1 SEHNR and CDR2 FQNEAQ (reference sequence). With V trimmed by 4 bases and J by 5 bases, 4 bases remained unmatched.

The chain's CDR3 is CATSDAGTARRVGGYTF. The CDR3 region has the DNA TGTGCCACCAGTGATGCTGGGACAGCCCGGCGGGTTGGAGGCTACACCTTC. The chain uses TRBV24-1 and TRBJ1-2, with 7 bases that match TRBD1. Germline CDR1 KGHDR, CDR2 SFDVKD. This CDR3 is built from 17 residues. V was clipped by 3 bases and J by 8 bases; unmatched bases: 17.

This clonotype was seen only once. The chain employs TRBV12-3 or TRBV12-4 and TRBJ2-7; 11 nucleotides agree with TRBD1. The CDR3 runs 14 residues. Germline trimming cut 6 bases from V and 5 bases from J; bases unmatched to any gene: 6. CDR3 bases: TGTGCCAGCAGCACCGGGACAGGGGGTAACGAGCAGTACTTC. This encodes CASSTGTGGNEQYF.

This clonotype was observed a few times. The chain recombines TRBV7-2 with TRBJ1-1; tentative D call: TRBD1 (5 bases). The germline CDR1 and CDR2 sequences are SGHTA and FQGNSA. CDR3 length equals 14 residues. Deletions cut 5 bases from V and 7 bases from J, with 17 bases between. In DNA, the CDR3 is TGTGCCAGCAGCCCCTCTCGAGGGGCCCGTGAAGCTTTCTTT. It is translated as CASSPSRGAREAFF.

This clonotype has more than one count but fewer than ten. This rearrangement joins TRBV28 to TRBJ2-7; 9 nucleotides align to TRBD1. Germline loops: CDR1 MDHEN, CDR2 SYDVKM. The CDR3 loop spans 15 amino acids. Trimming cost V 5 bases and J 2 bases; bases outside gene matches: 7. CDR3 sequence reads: CASSGDRGAPYEQYF. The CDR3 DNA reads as TGTGCCAGCAGTGGCGACAGGGGGGCTCCCTACGAGCAGTACTTC. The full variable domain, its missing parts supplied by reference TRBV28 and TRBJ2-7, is DVKVTQSSRYLVKRTGEKVFLECVQDMDHENMFWYRQDPGLGLRLIYFSYDVKMKEKGDIPEGYSVSREKKERFSLILESASTNQTSMYLCASSGDRGAPYEQYFGPGTRLTVT.

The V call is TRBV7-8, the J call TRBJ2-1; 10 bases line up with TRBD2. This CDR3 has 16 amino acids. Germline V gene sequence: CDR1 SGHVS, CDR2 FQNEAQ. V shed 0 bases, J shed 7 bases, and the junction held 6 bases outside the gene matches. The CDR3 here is CASSLARASGRNEQFF. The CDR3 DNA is TGTGCCAGCAGCTTAGCCCGGGCTAGCGGGAGAAATGAGCAGTTCTTC.

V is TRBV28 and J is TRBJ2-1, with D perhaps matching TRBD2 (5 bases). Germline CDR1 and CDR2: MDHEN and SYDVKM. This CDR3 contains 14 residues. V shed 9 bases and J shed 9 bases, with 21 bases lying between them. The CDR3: CASGWGASGGEQFF. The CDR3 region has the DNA TGTGCCAGTGGGTGGGGAGCGAGTGGCGGTGAGCAGTTCTTC.

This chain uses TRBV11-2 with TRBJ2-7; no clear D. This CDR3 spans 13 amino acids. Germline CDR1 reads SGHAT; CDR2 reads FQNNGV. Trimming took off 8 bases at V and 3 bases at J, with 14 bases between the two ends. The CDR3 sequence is CASPRVEGYEQYF. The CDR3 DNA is TGTGCCAGCCCTCGGGTCGAAGGCTACGAGCAGTACTTC.

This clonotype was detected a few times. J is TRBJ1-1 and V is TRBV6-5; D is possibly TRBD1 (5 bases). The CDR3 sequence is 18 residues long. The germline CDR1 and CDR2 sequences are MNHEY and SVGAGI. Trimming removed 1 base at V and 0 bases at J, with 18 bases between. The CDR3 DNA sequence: TGTGCCAGCAGTTACTTCTTCAGGGATACTCCTATGAACACTGAAGCTTTCTTT. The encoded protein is CASSYFFRDTPMNTEAFF.

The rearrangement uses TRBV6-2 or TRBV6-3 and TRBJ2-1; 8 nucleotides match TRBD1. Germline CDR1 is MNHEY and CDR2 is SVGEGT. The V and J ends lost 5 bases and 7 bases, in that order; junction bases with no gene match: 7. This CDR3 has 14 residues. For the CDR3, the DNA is TGTGCCAGCAGTCCGGGACAGGAAGCTAATGAGCAGTTCTTC. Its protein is CASSPGQEANEQFF.

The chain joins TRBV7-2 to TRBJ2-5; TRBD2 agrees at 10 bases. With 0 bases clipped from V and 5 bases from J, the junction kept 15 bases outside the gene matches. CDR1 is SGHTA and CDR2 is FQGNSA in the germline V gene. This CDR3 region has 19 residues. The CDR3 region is CASSLATGSSGSKGETQYF. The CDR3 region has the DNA TGTGCCAGCAGCTTAGCAACCGGGTCTAGCGGGAGCAAGGGGGAGACCCAGTACTTC.

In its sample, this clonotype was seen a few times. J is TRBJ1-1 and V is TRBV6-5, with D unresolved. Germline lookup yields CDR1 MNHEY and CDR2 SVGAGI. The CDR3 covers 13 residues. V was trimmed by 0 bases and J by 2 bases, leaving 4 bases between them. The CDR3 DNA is TGTGCCAGCAGTTACTCGAGTAACACTGAAGCTTTCTTT. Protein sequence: CASSYSSNTEAFF.

This chain's CDR3 is CASRKRRMNTEAFF. CDR3 coding DNA: TGTGCCAGTAGGAAACGACGGATGAACACTGAAGCTTTCTTT. This chain links TRBV19 with TRBJ1-1; the D is unclear. V dropped 6 bases and J dropped 0 bases, with 11 bases sitting between them. The CDR3 covers 14 residues. Germline V gene sequence: CDR1 LNHDA, CDR2 SQIVND (reference sequence).

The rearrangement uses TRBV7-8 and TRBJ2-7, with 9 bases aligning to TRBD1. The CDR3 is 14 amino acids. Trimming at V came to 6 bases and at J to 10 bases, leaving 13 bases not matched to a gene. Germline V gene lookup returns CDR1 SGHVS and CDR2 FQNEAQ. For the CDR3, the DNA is TGTGCCAGCAGTCCAGCAGGGACAGGGACAATCCAGTACTTC. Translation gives CASSPAGTGTIQYF.

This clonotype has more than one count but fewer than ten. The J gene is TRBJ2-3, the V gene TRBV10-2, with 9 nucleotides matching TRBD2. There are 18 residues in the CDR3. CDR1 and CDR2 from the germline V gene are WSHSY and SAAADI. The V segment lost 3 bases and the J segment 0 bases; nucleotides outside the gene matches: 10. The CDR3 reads CASSDLSGSATSTDTQYF. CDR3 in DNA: TGCGCCAGCAGTGATCTTAGCGGGAGTGCTACTAGCACAGATACGCAGTATTTT.